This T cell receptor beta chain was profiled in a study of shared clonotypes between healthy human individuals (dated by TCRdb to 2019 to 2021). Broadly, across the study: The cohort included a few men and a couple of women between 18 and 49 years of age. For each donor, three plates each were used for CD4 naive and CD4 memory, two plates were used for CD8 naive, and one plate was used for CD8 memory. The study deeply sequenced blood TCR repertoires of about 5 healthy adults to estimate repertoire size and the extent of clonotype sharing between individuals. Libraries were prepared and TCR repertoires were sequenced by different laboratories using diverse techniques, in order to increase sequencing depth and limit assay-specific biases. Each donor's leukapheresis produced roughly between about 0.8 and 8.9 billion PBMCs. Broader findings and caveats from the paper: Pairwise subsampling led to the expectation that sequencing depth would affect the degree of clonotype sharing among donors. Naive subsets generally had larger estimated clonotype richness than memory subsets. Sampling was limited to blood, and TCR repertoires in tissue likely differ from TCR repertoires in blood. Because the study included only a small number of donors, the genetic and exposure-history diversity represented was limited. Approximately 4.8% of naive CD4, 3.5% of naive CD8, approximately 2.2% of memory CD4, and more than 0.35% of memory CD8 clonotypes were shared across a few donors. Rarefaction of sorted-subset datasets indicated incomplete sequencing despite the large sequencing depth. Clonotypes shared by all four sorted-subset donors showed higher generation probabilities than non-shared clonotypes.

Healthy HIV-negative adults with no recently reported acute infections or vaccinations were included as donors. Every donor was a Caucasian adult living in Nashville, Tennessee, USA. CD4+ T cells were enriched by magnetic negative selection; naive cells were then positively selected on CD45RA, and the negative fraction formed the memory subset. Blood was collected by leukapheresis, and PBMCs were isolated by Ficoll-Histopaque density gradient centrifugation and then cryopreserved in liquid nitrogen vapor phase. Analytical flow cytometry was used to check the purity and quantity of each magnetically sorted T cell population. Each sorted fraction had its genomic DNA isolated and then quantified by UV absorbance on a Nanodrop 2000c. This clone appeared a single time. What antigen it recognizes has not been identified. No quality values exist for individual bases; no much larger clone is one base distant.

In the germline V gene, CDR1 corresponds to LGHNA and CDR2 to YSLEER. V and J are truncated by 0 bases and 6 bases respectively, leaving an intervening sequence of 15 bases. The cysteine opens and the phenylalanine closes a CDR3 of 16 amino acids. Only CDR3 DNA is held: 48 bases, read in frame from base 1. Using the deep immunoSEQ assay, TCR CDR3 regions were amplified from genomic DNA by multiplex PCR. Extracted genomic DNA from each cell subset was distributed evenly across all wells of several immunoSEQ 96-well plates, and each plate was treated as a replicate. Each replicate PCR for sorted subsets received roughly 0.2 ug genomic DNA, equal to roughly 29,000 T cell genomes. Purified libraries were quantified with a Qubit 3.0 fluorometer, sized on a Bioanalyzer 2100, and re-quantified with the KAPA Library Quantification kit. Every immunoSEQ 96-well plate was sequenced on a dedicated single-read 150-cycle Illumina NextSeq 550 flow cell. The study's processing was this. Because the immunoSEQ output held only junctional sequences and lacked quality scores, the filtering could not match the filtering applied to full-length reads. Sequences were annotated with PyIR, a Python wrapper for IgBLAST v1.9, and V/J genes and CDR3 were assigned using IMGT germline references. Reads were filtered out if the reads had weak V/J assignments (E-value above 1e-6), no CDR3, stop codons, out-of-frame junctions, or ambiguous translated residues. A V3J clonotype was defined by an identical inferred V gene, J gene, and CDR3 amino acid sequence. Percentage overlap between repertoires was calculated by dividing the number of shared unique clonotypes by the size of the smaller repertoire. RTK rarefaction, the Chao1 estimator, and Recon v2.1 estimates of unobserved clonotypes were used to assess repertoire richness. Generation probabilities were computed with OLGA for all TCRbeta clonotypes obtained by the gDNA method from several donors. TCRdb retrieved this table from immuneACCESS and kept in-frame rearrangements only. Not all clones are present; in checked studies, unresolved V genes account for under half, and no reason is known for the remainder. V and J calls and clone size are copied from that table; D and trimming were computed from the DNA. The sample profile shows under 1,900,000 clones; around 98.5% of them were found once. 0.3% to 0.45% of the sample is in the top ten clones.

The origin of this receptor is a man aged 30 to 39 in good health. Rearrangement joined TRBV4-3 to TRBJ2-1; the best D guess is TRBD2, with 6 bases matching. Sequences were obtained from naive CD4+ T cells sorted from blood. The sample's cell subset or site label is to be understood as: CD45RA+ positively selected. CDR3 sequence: CASSQDGLALINEQFF. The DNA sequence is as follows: TGCGCCAGCAGCCAAGATGGGCTAGCGTTAATCAATGAGCAGTTCTTC.